This entry lists 5 T cell receptor beta chains sequenced from one sample in a study of blood T cells in healthy people across ages. Next came a second PCR, run for about 7 to 12 cycles, which used a sample-barcoded 5' primer along with a J-beta primer mix. TCRdb itself ran the 5' RACE reads through MiXCR, one entry per CDR3 protein. Among around 1,000,000 distinct CDR3 sequences listed, under 30% were seen once. These data were also reused for a study on T cells of mothers and their children.

Sequenced input: blood. The receptors were gathered from a girl aged 2-10 years in good health.

The CDR3 loop reads CATSEKGQARRSEQFF. The CDR3 nucleotides read TGTGCCACCAGTGAAAAGGGACAGGCTCGGCGTAGTGAGCAGTTCTTC. The chain recombines TRBV24-1 with TRBJ2-1, with TRBD1 matching over 8 bases. This CDR3 has 16 residues. In germline, CDR1 is KGHDR, CDR2 SFDVKD. Germline trimming cut 4 bases from V and 9 bases from J; bases unmatched to any gene: 13.

This clonotype was picked up many times. The V gene is TRBV6-6, the J gene TRBJ2-7; TRBD1 agrees at 11 bases. Germline V gives CDR1 MNHNY, CDR2 SVGAGI (reference sequence). CDR3 length: 15 amino acids. J lost 6 bases, V lost 5 bases, and 9 bases had no gene match. CDR3 nucleotides: TGTGCCAGCAGTCCTGCAGGACAGGGGGCAGGCGAGCAGTACTTC. Residues: CASSPAGQGAGEQYF.

This chain links TRBV15 with TRBJ2-1; no definite D call. The CDR3 runs to 16 residues. Germline assignment: CDR1 LNHNV and CDR2 YYDKDF (reference sequence). V lost 0 bases and J lost 2, with 11 bases in between. The CDR3: CATSREPEPTYNEQFF. The CDR3 DNA sequence: TGTGCCACCAGCAGAGAACCGGAGCCTACCTACAATGAGCAGTTCTTC.

The chain links TRBV12-3 or TRBV12-4 to TRBJ1-1, with D tentatively TRBD1 (5 bases). With 3 bases removed from V and 1 base from J, the gap between germline ends came to 21 bases. The CDR3 runs to 18 residues. The CDR3 reads CASSFLTMGLSGNTEAFF. The DNA for the CDR3 is TGTGCCAGCAGTTTCCTTACGATGGGGCTTAGTGGGAACACTGAAGCTTTCTTT.

The J gene is TRBJ2-1, the V gene TRBV20-1; 9 positions match TRBD2. The CDR3 loop spans 15 amino acids. Per the germline V gene, CDR1 is DFQATT and CDR2 is SNEGSKA (reference sequence). The junction had 9 bases not matched to a gene; V was cut back by 1 base and J by 8 bases. CDR3 DNA sequence: TGCAGTGCTAGAGTTAGCGGGGGACTCCTGGATGAGCAGTTCTTC. This encodes CSARVSGGLLDEQFF.